The clone carrying this T cell receptor beta chain was counted many times. Its antigen is unidentified. Reasons for excluding patients were uncontrolled infection, other autoimmune disease, pregnancy or lactation. This sample is part of a study of T cells in Graves' hyperthyroidism and ophthalmopathy. In the study overall: Any treatment followed the collection of peripheral blood at initial diagnosis. Findings and caveats of the study: A model of 13 V-J pairs discriminated ophthalmopathy from stable hyperthyroidism.

Amplification yielded TCR beta CDR3 regions, with RNA transcripts as the source. The HTBI primer set drove a first-round RT-PCR of the TCR CDR3. Using its own MiXCR run on the multiplex PCR reads, TCRdb lists one record per CDR3 protein. The sample carries about 520,000 distinct CDR3 sequences, roughly 24% recorded once. Trimming took 4 bases from V and 5 from J; bases not matched to a gene: 6. Germline values: CDR1 SGHAT, CDR2 FQNNGV. The CDR3 contains 15 residues. The J gene is TRBJ2-4, the V gene TRBV11-2; 9 bases map to TRBD2. The sequencing sample was made of blood. The receptor was derived from a woman aged 25-40 years with Graves' ophthalmopathy. The CDR3 sequence: CASSSPTSGENIQYF. DNA for the CDR3: TGTGCCAGCAGCTCCCCGACTAGCGGAGAAAACATTCAGTACTTC.